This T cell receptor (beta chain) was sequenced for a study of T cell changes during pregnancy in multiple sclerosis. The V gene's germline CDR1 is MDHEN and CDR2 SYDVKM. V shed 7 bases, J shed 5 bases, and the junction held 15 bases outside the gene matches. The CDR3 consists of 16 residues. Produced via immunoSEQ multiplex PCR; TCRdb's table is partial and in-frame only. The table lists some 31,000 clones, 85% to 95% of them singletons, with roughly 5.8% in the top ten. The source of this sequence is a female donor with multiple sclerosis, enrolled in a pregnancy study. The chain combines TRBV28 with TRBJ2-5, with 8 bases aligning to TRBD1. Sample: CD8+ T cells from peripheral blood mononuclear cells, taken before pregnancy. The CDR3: CASTLRTGLLGETQYF. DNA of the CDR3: TGTGCCAGCACCCTTAGGACAGGGCTTCTCGGGGAGACCCAGTACTTC. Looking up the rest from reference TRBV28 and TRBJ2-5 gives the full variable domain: DVKVTQSSRYLVKRTGEKVFLECVQDMDHENMFWYRQDPGLGLRLIYFSYDVKMKEKGDIPEGYSVSREKKERFSLILESASTNQTSMYLCASTLRTGLLGETQYFGPGTRLLVL.